Listed here are 2 T cell receptor beta chains from one sample, sequenced in a study of cytomegalovirus exposure and HLA in healthy donors. With 60 Vbeta and 13 Jbeta primers, the PCR was carried out. Sequenced by immunoSEQ multiplex PCR; TCRdb stores in-frame clones only, minus some. In the table there are about 110,000 clones, about 80% of which are singletons. The sequenced sample was PBMCs. These receptors originate from a female donor in good health and CMV-seropositive.

The gene calls are TRBV6-1 and TRBJ2-7; possible D gene TRBD2, 6 bases. This CDR3 spans 12 amino acids. V lost 6 bases to trimming and J lost 6 bases, with 12 bases between them. Germline V CDR1 and CDR2: MNHNS, SASEGT. The CDR3 region has the DNA TGTGCCAGCAGGGAGGGTCCGAGCGAGCAGTACTTC. It is translated as CASREGPSEQYF.

The V gene is TRBV5-6, the J gene TRBJ2-5, with TRBD2 matching 8 bases. Germline CDR1 reads SGHDT; CDR2 reads YYEEEE. The CDR3 consists of 16 residues. V trimming: 3 bases; J trimming: 1 base; junction bases outside the gene matches: 8. The CDR3 here is CASSSPGRGVQETQYF. The CDR3 DNA is TGTGCCAGCAGCTCCCCGGGGCGGGGGGTCCAAGAGACCCAGTACTTC.